The rows below give T cell receptor beta chains drawn from one sample of a study of naive and memory T cell subsets. Via MiXCR, TCRdb re-called the UMI-ligation and nested PCR reads, giving one row per CDR3 protein. The sample contains about 150,000 distinct CDR3 sequences, roughly 22% of which appear only once. The sequencing sample was made of naive CD4+ T cells from blood. These TCRs come from a human donor in good health. The CDR3 runs from the conserved cysteine through the conserved F or W. D genes are given only for firm matches. Some rows have no size entry. The others give once, few or many, or a class for an expanded clone.

cdr3_nt cdr3_aa clone_size j_call v_call d_call
TGTGCCAGCACCCCGCCCAGGTCCTCCTACGAGCAGTACTTC CASTPPRSSYEQYF few TRBJ2-7 TRBV7-9 NA
TGTGCCAGCAGTTTAGAGTGGGCAGCAGCTTTCTTT CASSLEWAAAFF NA TRBJ1-1 TRBV28 NA
TGCGCCAGCAGCCAACCCGGACAGAACTCTGGAAACACCATATATTTT CASSQPGQNSGNTIYF few TRBJ1-3 TRBV4-1 NA
TGTGCCAGCAGTTCCCATCATGGACAGACTACCTACGAGCAGTACTTC CASSSHHGQTTYEQYF NA TRBJ2-7 TRBV28 NA
TGCAGTGCCACCGGAGCCGGGAACACAGATACGCAGTATTTT CSATGAGNTDTQYF NA TRBJ2-3 TRBV20-1 NA
TGTGCCAGCAGTTGGGTGCGGGGGCGTAGGGAGCAGTACTTC CASSWVRGRREQYF NA TRBJ2-7 TRBV12-3/TRBV12-4 NA
TGTGCCAGCAGCTTAAGCCCAAGGCTAGGGGGGACGAACACTGAAGCTTTCTTT CASSLSPRLGGTNTEAFF NA TRBJ1-1 TRBV7-3 NA
TGTGCCAGCAGTATTACGGGCTATGGCTACACCTTC CASSITGYGYTF NA TRBJ1-2 TRBV28 NA
TGCGCCAGCAGCTGGACTAGCGGCCCTTACAATGAGCAGTTCTTC CASSWTSGPYNEQFF NA TRBJ2-1 TRBV5-1 TRBD2
TGTGCCAGCAGCTCTACAGGGTTCCACGAGCAGTACTTC CASSSTGFHEQYF NA TRBJ2-7 TRBV7-2 NA
TGTGCCAGCAGCCGGTTGGCCGGGGTTAGCGGGAGGGTTCGGGAGCAGTACTTC CASSRLAGVSGRVREQYF NA TRBJ2-7 TRBV28 TRBD2
TGTGCCAGCAGCGGTAGGTTGAACACTGAAGCTTTCTTT CASSGRLNTEAFF few TRBJ1-1 TRBV25-1 NA
TGTGCCAGCAGTTCAGCCGGGACAGGATACAATGAGCAGTTCTTC CASSSAGTGYNEQFF many TRBJ2-1 TRBV11-2 TRBD1
TGTGCCAGCAGTCGTAGGGCGACAAGCAATCAGCCCCAGCATTTT CASSRRATSNQPQHF many TRBJ1-5 TRBV12-3/TRBV12-4 NA